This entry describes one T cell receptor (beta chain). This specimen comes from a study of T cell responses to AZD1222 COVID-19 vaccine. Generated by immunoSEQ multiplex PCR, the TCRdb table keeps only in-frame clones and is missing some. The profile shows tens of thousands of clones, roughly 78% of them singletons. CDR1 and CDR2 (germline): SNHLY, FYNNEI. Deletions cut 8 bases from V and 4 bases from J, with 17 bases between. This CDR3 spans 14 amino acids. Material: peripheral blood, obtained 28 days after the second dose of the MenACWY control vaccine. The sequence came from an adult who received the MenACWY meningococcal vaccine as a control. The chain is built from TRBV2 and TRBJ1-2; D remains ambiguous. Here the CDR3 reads CASEKQALGYGYTF. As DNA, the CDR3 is TGTGCCAGCGAGAAACAAGCGCTCGGCTATGGCTACACCTTC.